What follows describes a single T cell receptor beta chain. This record comes from a study of CD8 T cells in Susac syndrome. The authors carried out high-throughput sequencing of TCR beta. They applied it to CD8+ and CD4+ T cells obtained from blood. The healthy controls were matched to patients by age and sex. CD8+ and CD4+ T cells were negatively isolated; TEMRA cells were FACS-enriched. V shed 5 bases, J shed 4 bases, and the junction held 6 bases outside the gene matches. The CDR3 loop spans 15 amino acids. RNA totalling about 0.45 to 1 ug underwent reverse transcription with random hexamers. Multiplex PCR with immunoSEQ amplified the TCR beta CDR3 across 54 Vbeta and 13 Jbeta. TCRdb redid the calling of the immunoSEQ multiplex PCR reads with MiXCR, one entry per CDR3 protein. The table shows around 99,000 distinct CDR3 sequences, with about 96% occurring only once.

The sequenced sample consisted of CD4+ T cells from PBMCs. The genes are TRBV12-3 or TRBV12-4 and TRBJ1-3, with 9 positions matching TRBD1. The receptor's source is a human donor in good health. CDR3 sequence: CASSGTGRGGNTIYF. The CDR3 region has the DNA TGTGCCAGCAGTGGGACAGGGCGAGGAGGAAACACCATATATTTT.